These T cell receptor beta chains were read from a single sample in a study of early T cells in non-severe SARS-CoV-2 infection. TCRdb redid the calling of the 5' RACE reads with MiXCR, one entry per CDR3 protein. The sample yields 40,000 to 55,000 distinct CDR3 sequences, around 6.8% seen once. The sequencing input was whole blood. Receptors were obtained from an adult who was a healthcare worker with PCR-confirmed SARS-CoV-2 infection or an uninfected control (not recorded which). The conserved cysteine and the conserved F or W are not part of the CDR3 here. D genes are given only for firm matches.

TRBJ1-6 - TRBV3-1 ASSQDPGTSGSPLH
TRBJ2-7 - TRBV7-2 ASSLMRPVGYEQY
TRBJ1-6 - TRBV20-1 SARYLENSPLH
TRBJ2-5 - TRBV27 ASSPITGGAFQETQY
TRBJ1-6 - TRBV5-5 ASSLARHNSPLH
TRBJ2-7 TRBD2 TRBV10-3 AISDNPRGEIEQY
TRBJ2-6 - TRBV28 ASSYRGGVLRANVLT
TRBJ2-5 - TRBV4-1 ASSQGERETQY
TRBJ2-7 - TRBV5-1 ASSRFRQVDEQY
TRBJ1-5 - TRBV7-9 ASSLHGGNQPQH
TRBJ1-2 - TRBV27 ASSHGLVYGYT
TRBJ1-1 - TRBV28 ASSYPGRTEAF
TRBJ1-6 - TRBV9 ASSVVRPGSPLH
TRBJ1-1 - TRBV29-1 SVEPYRVRNTEAF
TRBJ2-7 TRBD1 TRBV7-9 ASTHGTAYEQY
TRBJ1-4 - TRBV28 ASGFFVVGEKLF
TRBJ2-5 - TRBV4-3 ASSQDRRVREETQY
TRBJ2-1 - TRBV19 ASSIGSSYNEQF
TRBJ2-4 - TRBV6-4 ASSDPPLAKNIQY
TRBJ1-2 TRBD1 TRBV28 ASSPGTGWEEANYGYT
TRBJ2-6 - TRBV28 ASSFSGAGANVLT
TRBJ1-5 - TRBV6-6 ASSFPTRSSNQPQH
TRBJ1-5 - TRBV15 ATSSDIGSNQPQH
TRBJ1-1 TRBD1 TRBV28 ASSPRTGRAEAF
TRBJ2-1 - TRBV12-3/TRBV12-4 ASFSRGEQF